A selection of T cell receptor beta chains follows, all from one sample in a study of yellow fever vaccine responses in identical twins. TCRdb called the RT-PCR reads again in MiXCR, with one record for every CDR3 protein. Of about 12,000 distinct CDR3 sequences listed, approximately 84% were seen once; the top ten hold approximately 1.5%. The sequences come from T cells from blood (PBMCs), unsorted or a sorted subset (not recorded which), collected before or after yellow fever vaccination (not recorded which). Receptor source: a woman aged 18-35 years who received the yellow fever vaccine. Each CDR3 is given with its conserved first and last residue. The order of the fields is CDR3 length, V gene, clone size, J gene, D gene, CDR3 DNA, CDR3 protein. A D gene is named only where the DNA matches it firmly. The size entry is marked missing in some rows and otherwise reads once, few, many or a size class.

len: 12; v_gene: TRBV20-1; abundance: once; j_gene: TRBJ2-1; d_gene: NA; CDR3nt: TGCAGTGCTGCCTTAGGGTCGAATGAGCAGTTCTTC; CDR3aa: CSAALGSNEQFF
len: 13; v_gene: TRBV16; abundance: NA; j_gene: TRBJ1-1; d_gene: NA; CDR3nt: TGTGCCAGCAGCGATCATTCTGGCACTGAAGCTTTCTTT; CDR3aa: CASSDHSGTEAFF
len: 13; v_gene: TRBV11-3; abundance: NA; j_gene: TRBJ2-1; d_gene: NA; CDR3nt: TGTGCCAGCAGCTTAAATTCCTACAATGAGCAGTTCTTC; CDR3aa: CASSLNSYNEQFF
len: 16; v_gene: TRBV5-1; abundance: NA; j_gene: TRBJ2-5; d_gene: TRBD2; CDR3nt: TGCGCCAGCAGAAGAACCCTAGCGGGGGACGGAGAGACCCAGTACTTC; CDR3aa: CASRRTLAGDGETQYF
len: 14; v_gene: TRBV11-1; abundance: NA; j_gene: TRBJ2-7; d_gene: TRBD2; CDR3nt: TGTGCCAGCAGCTTGGGACTAGCGGGATACGAGCAGTACTTC; CDR3aa: CASSLGLAGYEQYF
len: 16; v_gene: TRBV5-1; abundance: NA; j_gene: TRBJ2-1; d_gene: TRBD1; CDR3nt: TGCGCCAGCAGTTATAGGGACAGGGGCATTTACAATGAGCAGTTCTTC; CDR3aa: CASSYRDRGIYNEQFF
len: 13; v_gene: TRBV7-1; abundance: NA; j_gene: TRBJ2-1; d_gene: NA; CDR3nt: TGTGCCAGCAGCTCCGAGGGATACAATGAGCAGTTCTTC; CDR3aa: CASSSEGYNEQFF
len: 13; v_gene: TRBV12-3/TRBV12-4; abundance: NA; j_gene: TRBJ1-5; d_gene: NA; CDR3nt: TGTGCCAGCAGTTCAGCGGCAAATCAGCCCCAGCATTTT; CDR3aa: CASSSAANQPQHF
len: 13; v_gene: TRBV29-1; abundance: few; j_gene: TRBJ2-7; d_gene: NA; CDR3nt: TGCAGCGTCCGACCCCGGGGTCCCTACGAGCAGTACTTC; CDR3aa: CSVRPRGPYEQYF
len: 13; v_gene: TRBV20-1; abundance: few; j_gene: TRBJ2-3; d_gene: TRBD2; CDR3nt: TGCAGTGCTAGACGGGGGGGCACAGATACGCAGTATTTT; CDR3aa: CSARRGGTDTQYF
len: 17; v_gene: TRBV14; abundance: NA; j_gene: TRBJ2-6; d_gene: NA; CDR3nt: TGTGCCAGCAGCCAAGAGAGGAGGACAGCAGGGGCCAACGTCCTGACTTTC; CDR3aa: CASSQERRTAGANVLTF
len: 16; v_gene: TRBV20-1; abundance: NA; j_gene: TRBJ2-1; d_gene: TRBD2; CDR3nt: TGCAGTGCTAGAAGTGGTAGCGGGAGCTCCTACAATGAGCAGTTCTTC; CDR3aa: CSARSGSGSSYNEQFF
len: 14; v_gene: TRBV11-3; abundance: NA; j_gene: TRBJ2-1; d_gene: NA; CDR3nt: TGTGCCAGCAGCGCCACTAGCTCCTACAATGAGCAGTTCTTC; CDR3aa: CASSATSSYNEQFF
len: 16; v_gene: TRBV6-2/TRBV6-3; abundance: few; j_gene: TRBJ2-1; d_gene: NA; CDR3nt: TGTGCCAGCAGTTACCTAGCGGAGGGGGCGGGGAATGAGCAGTTCTTC; CDR3aa: CASSYLAEGAGNEQFF
len: 15; v_gene: TRBV28; abundance: NA; j_gene: TRBJ2-7; d_gene: NA; CDR3nt: TGTGCCAGCAGACAGGGACACCAAACCTCCTACGAGCAGTACTTC; CDR3aa: CASRQGHQTSYEQYF
len: 15; v_gene: TRBV5-4; abundance: once; j_gene: TRBJ2-1; d_gene: TRBD2; CDR3nt: TGTGCCAGCAGCTTGTGGGGACTAGCGGACAATGAGCAGTTCTTC; CDR3aa: CASSLWGLADNEQFF
len: 14; v_gene: TRBV27; abundance: few; j_gene: TRBJ2-7; d_gene: TRBD1; CDR3nt: TGTGCCAGCAGTTCCCCGGGACAGGGTTACGAGCAGTACTTC; CDR3aa: CASSSPGQGYEQYF
len: 15; v_gene: TRBV5-4; abundance: few; j_gene: TRBJ2-1; d_gene: TRBD2; CDR3nt: TGTGCCAGCACCCCGGGGACTAGCGGGGTTAGGGAGCAGTTCTTC; CDR3aa: CASTPGTSGVREQFF
len: 17; v_gene: TRBV10-3; abundance: NA; j_gene: TRBJ2-2; d_gene: TRBD1; CDR3nt: TGTGCCATCACCTGGGACAGGGGGACTTTTAACACCGGGGAGCTGTTTTTT; CDR3aa: CAITWDRGTFNTGELFF
len: 12; v_gene: TRBV19; abundance: NA; j_gene: TRBJ1-1; d_gene: NA; CDR3nt: TGTGCCAGTAGTACCCACTCCGCTGAAGCTTTCTTT; CDR3aa: CASSTHSAEAFF
len: 14; v_gene: TRBV21-1; abundance: NA; j_gene: TRBJ1-2; d_gene: NA; CDR3nt: TGTGCCAGCAGCATCGGGGCTGGTCACTATGGCTACACCTTC; CDR3aa: CASSIGAGHYGYTF
len: 18; v_gene: TRBV11-3; abundance: once; j_gene: TRBJ2-2; d_gene: NA; CDR3nt: TGTGCCAGCAGCCAATACGCCCAGGGGCAGCTTAACACCGGGGAGCTGTTTTTT; CDR3aa: CASSQYAQGQLNTGELFF